Sequencing of this T cell receptor (beta chain) was carried out in a study of blood T cell repertoires in COVID-19. Data came from immunoSEQ multiplex PCR; TCRdb stores just in-frame clones and leaves some out. The table has more than 75,000 clones, less than 85% seen once. The germline gives CDR1 ENHRY, CDR2 SYGVKD. After removal of 4 bases from V and 2 bases from J, the junction contained 7 bases not matched to a gene. The CDR3 has 15 residues. V is TRBV10-3 and J is TRBJ2-7, with TRBD2 matching over 8 bases. The sample taken for sequencing was peripheral blood. This clonotype originated in a human donor in a cohort sampled during active COVID-19. CDR3 sequence (DNA): TGTGCCATCAGTGGAGTAGCGGGGACCCCCTACGAGCAGTACTTC. Translating it yields CAISGVAGTPYEQYF.